The source of this T cell receptor (beta chain) is a study of cytomegalovirus exposure and HLA in healthy donors. On the study more broadly: Prior work identified 117 million unique TCR beta sequences in approximately 180 million T cells. Falling in the Caucasian-associated ancestry cluster were about four fifths of approximately 410 genotyped donors.

As concerns this clone: Its antigen is currently unknown. One end of the junction fails to match germline, which may point to a read error.

13 Jbeta primers and 60 Vbeta primers were used for the PCR. TCRdb's copy holds only in-frame clones and misses some; the assay was immunoSEQ multiplex PCR. The sample shows 60,000 or so clones, 70% to 80% of them seen only once. Healthy donors of bone marrow made up the group. Study outcomes and limitations: Productive status was seen about 87% or about 30% of the time for most TCR beta V segments in an earlier analysis.

Per the germline V gene, CDR1 is SEHNR and CDR2 is FQNEAQ (reference sequence). CDR3 length: 17 residues. The sequence was obtained from a woman aged 40 to 49 in good health and CMV-seropositive. Specimen: PBMCs. V usage is TRBV7-9 and J usage is TRBJ1-3; TRBD1 matches at 11 bases. The CDR3 DNA sequence: TGTTCCAGCAGCTACCTATGGACAGGGGGCGTCGAAAACACCATATATTTT. Amino acids: CSSSYLWTGGVENTIYF.